This T cell receptor beta chain was captured by sequencing in a study of blood T cell repertoires in COVID-19. Whole-study context: T cells, B-cell-depleted T cells, or PBMCs supplied cDNA or gDNA.

Participants were aged 18 to 89 years, lived in 24 US areas, and enrolled virtually. Categorization into cohorts depended on clinical history that participants reported. Methods used by the authors: It was from reference gene primer amplification that nucleated cell counts were estimated. Some clones are missing from TCRdb's copy, which holds only in-frame ones; the method was immunoSEQ multiplex PCR. Clone size and V and J calls were adopted from that table, with D and trimming inferred from the DNA. The top ten clones hold 9% to 12% of a sample with around 200,000 clones, about nine tenths of them seen once. Germline V gene data show CDR1 as SGHDT and CDR2 as YYEEEE. This CDR3 spans 13 amino acids. V lost 1 base, J lost 8 bases, and 10 bases lay in between.

The sequencing input was PBMCs or T cells enriched from blood (not recorded which). The TCR originated in a man aged 18 to 29 with acute COVID-19. This sequence joins TRBV5-6 and TRBJ1-5; D is perhaps TRBD1 (5 bases). For the CDR3, the DNA is TGTGCCAGCAGCTTGAGGGGTCATGAGCCCCAGCATTTT. It encodes CASSLRGHEPQHF.